This TCR beta chain was observed in a study of blood T cells in healthy people across ages. A second roughly 6 to 11 cycle PCR used barcoded and J-beta primers. A single record per CDR3 protein comes from TCRdb applying MiXCR to the 5' RACE reads. The sample consists of around 1,700,000 distinct CDR3 sequences, about 28% of them appearing once. For this clonotype: Antigen unknown. At one end the junction does not follow the germline gene, possibly because of a read error.

CDR3 length: 16 amino acids. Germline CDR1 reads MNHNY; CDR2 reads SVGAGI (reference sequence). Per sample, extraction of total RNA gave at least 5 micrograms in every case. Study results and limitations: Relative to aged donors, long-lived donors carried more naive CD4+ cells and displayed higher diversity. Unknown donor CMV status possibly confounded expanded clonotype changes.

Sequenced sample: blood. This TCR derives from a woman in her twenties or thirties in good health. This chain connects TRBV6-6 to TRBJ1-6; D remains unclear. CDR3 coding DNA: TGTGCCGGCAGTTACGCCTTAATCGGTGGGAATTCACCCCTCCACTTT. Translated: CAGSYALIGGNSPLHF.